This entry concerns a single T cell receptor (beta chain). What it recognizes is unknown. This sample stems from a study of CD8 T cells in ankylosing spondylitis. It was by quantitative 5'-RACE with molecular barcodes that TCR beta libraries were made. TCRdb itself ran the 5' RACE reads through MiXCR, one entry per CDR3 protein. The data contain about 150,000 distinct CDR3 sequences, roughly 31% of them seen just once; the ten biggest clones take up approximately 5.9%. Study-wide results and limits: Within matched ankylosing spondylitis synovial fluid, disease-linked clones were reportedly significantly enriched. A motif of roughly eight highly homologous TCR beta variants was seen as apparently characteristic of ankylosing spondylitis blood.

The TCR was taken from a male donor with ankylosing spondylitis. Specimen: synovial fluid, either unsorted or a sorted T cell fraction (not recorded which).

CDR3: CATSGVEGANVLTF. The CDR3 region has the DNA TGTGCCACTTCAGGTGTTGAAGGGGCCAACGTCCTGACTTTC. The rearrangement links TRBV12-3 or TRBV12-4 to TRBJ2-6; no clear D. The CDR3 is 14 residues long. The germline V and J ends were trimmed by 10 bases and 4 bases, with 14 bases remaining between them.